The 28 T cell receptor beta chains below come from one sample, sequenced in a study of T cells after yellow fever vaccination. MiXCR, applied by TCRdb to the 5' RACE reads, yields one record per CDR3 protein. This repertoire shows about 400,000 distinct CDR3 sequences, approximately 5.7% found once; its top ten account for about 15%. The sample was PBMCs, taken 5 days after the yellow fever booster vaccination. These receptors were taken from a man aged 25 to 45 who received the YFV17D yellow fever vaccine.

The sample holds a few counts of this clonotype. The chain employs TRBV12-3 or TRBV12-4 and TRBJ2-2; D gene unclear. The ends were cut back, 4 bases at V and 3 bases at J, with 9 bases in the middle. This CDR3 has 14 amino acids. The CDR3 sequence: CASSYTLDTGELFF. CDR3 sequence (DNA): TGTGCCAGCAGTTATACACTGGACACCGGGGAGCTGTTTTTT.

This clonotype came up a few times. The chain couples TRBV5-4 to TRBJ1-3, with TRBD1 identical over 7 bases. The CDR3 totals 16 residues. CDR1 is SGHNT and CDR2 is YYREEE in the germline V gene (reference sequence). Losses at the gene ends were 3 bases for V and 0 bases for J; bases not matched to a gene: 6. CDR3 loop: CASSSGQSRSGNTIYF. The CDR3 DNA is TGTGCCAGCAGCTCGGGACAGTCCCGCTCTGGAAACACCATATATTTT.

This clonotype was observed a few times. The chain recombines TRBV5-1 with TRBJ2-5; D gene uncertain. CDR1 is SGHRS, CDR2 YFSETQ, per germline. The V gene lost 0 bases and the J gene lost 4 bases, with 16 bases spanning the gap. This CDR3 contains 16 residues. CDR3 nucleotides: TGCGCCAGCAGCTTGGGGGCACCAAATACGGGAGAGACCCAGTACTTC. This codes for CASSLGAPNTGETQYF.

The chain links TRBV28 to TRBJ2-3; no definite D call. The germline V and J ends were trimmed by 4 bases and 6 bases, with 8 bases remaining between them. CDR3 length: 12 residues. The germline V gene encodes CDR1 MDHEN and CDR2 SYDVKM. CDR3 sequence: CASSSFADTQYF. The CDR3 DNA is TGTGCCAGCAGTTCCTTCGCCGATACGCAGTATTTT.

This clonotype was counted many times. The V call is TRBV27, the J call TRBJ2-3; 9 bases agree with TRBD2. The trim removed 2 bases at V and 7 bases at J, leaving 7 bases unmatched. Germline V lookup: CDR1 MNHEY, CDR2 SMNVEV (reference sequence). CDR3 length equals 15 residues. CDR3 in DNA: TGTGCCAGCAGTTTAGCGGGAGGGACCGGTAATACGCAGTATTTT. Protein sequence: CASSLAGGTGNTQYF.

CDR3 coding DNA: TGCAGTGCTACAGGACAGTCCACAGATACGCAGTATTTT. Translating gives CSATGQSTDTQYF. The chain is built from TRBV20-1 and TRBJ2-3, with D perhaps matching TRBD1 (6 bases). The V gene's germline CDR1 is DFQATT and CDR2 SNEGSKA (reference sequence). This CDR3 region has 13 residues. The V gene lost 4 bases and the J gene lost 2 bases, with 10 bases spanning the gap.

This clonotype showed up just a few times. The chain uses TRBV3-1 and TRBJ2-1; TRBD1 is a possible D gene (5 bases). In germline, CDR1 is LGHDT, CDR2 YNNKEL (reference sequence). V was cut by 0 bases and J by 3 bases, with 9 bases left in between. The CDR3 is made up of 15 amino acids. CDR3: CASSQDSGYYNEQFF. In DNA, the CDR3 is TGTGCCAGCAGCCAAGACTCAGGGTACTACAATGAGCAGTTCTTC.

The chain joins TRBV19 to TRBJ1-2; unclear D gene. V was clipped by 6 bases and J by 0 bases, with 20 bases between them. There are 17 residues in the CDR3. Germline V lookup: CDR1 LNHDA, CDR2 SQIVND (reference sequence). Written as DNA, the CDR3 is TGTGCCAGTAGCTCCGAGCGGAAGATGACGGCTAACTATGGCTACACCTTC. This encodes CASSSERKMTANYGYTF.

This clonotype occurred many times. The chain has TRBV6-1 and TRBJ1-2; TRBD1 is a possible D gene (5 bases). Deletions cut 7 bases from V and 8 bases from J, with 20 bases between. The germline gives CDR1 MNHNS, CDR2 SASEGT. The CDR3 is 14 residues long. The CDR3 nucleotides read TGTGCCAGCAAAGTGGACACCGTAGGAGAGGGCTACACCTTC. Amino acid sequence: CASKVDTVGEGYTF.

This clonotype was picked up a small number of times. The chain couples TRBV30 to TRBJ2-7, with TRBD1 matching 7 bases. Looked up from germline, CDR1 is GTSNPN and CDR2 is SVGIG (reference sequence). Trimming at V came to 5 bases and at J to 7 bases, leaving 8 bases not matched to a gene. CDR3 length: 12 residues. CDR3 DNA: TGTGCCTGGCTACAGGGGCCCACGGAGCAGTACTTC. As protein: CAWLQGPTEQYF.

In its sample, this clonotype was seen many times. The chain joins TRBV28 to TRBJ1-5, with 7 bases fitting TRBD1. Trimming took 4 bases from V and 2 from J; bases not matched to a gene: 14. CDR1 and CDR2 (germline): MDHEN, SYDVKM. The CDR3 runs 18 residues. CDR3 in DNA: TGTGCCAGCAGTTCGATGGGGACAGTCCCTGTCGGCAATCAGCCCCAGCATTTT. It translates to CASSSMGTVPVGNQPQHF.

This clonotype has only a few counts. One end of the junction varies from germline; a read error may be responsible. J is TRBJ2-5 and V is TRBV20-1; TRBD2 matches 12 bases. The germline V gene has CDR1 DFQATT and CDR2 SNEGSKA (reference sequence). The CDR3 spans 16 residues. The CDR3 DNA follows: TGCAGTGTTAGAGGCGCCAAACTAGCGGGAGGCAAGACCCAGTACTTC. Protein: CSVRGAKLAGGKTQYF.

Ten or more counts support this clonotype. The rearrangement links TRBV28 to TRBJ2-7; the D is unclear. With 10 bases removed from V and 0 bases from J, the gap between germline ends came to 13 bases. Looked up from germline, CDR1 is MDHEN and CDR2 is SYDVKM. This CDR3 is 13 amino acids long. This CDR3 is CAIPGPTSYEQYF. Written as DNA, the CDR3 is TGTGCCATCCCGGGTCCTACCTCCTACGAGCAGTACTTC.

The rearrangement uses TRBV11-1 and TRBJ2-1; 14 nucleotides align to TRBD2. The CDR3 sequence is 14 residues long. J was trimmed by 10 bases and V by 4 bases; bases with no gene match: 3. Germline CDR1 SGHAT, CDR2 FQDESV (reference sequence). The CDR3 DNA sequence: TGTGCCAGCAGCTCGGGACTAGCGGGAGTCGAGCAGTTCTTC. It specifies CASSSGLAGVEQFF.

The rearrangement links TRBV5-4 to TRBJ1-2; tentatively, D is TRBD1 (5 bases). The germline V gene encodes CDR1 SGHNT and CDR2 YYREEE (reference sequence). The CDR3 contains 15 residues. V was cut by 5 bases and J by 4 bases, with 18 bases left in between. As DNA, the CDR3 is TGTGCCAGCAGTGGGACCGCGACAGCCTTCTATGGCTACACCTTC. Protein product: CASSGTATAFYGYTF.

The chain links TRBV3-1 to TRBJ2-6; the D call may be TRBD1 or TRBD2 (5 bases each). Germline V gene sequence: CDR1 LGHDT, CDR2 YNNKEL (reference sequence). V lost 4 bases and J 0 bases, leaving 13 bases between the germline ends. This CDR3 spans 17 amino acids. CDR3 loop: CASSRLIGGSGANVLTF. The CDR3 DNA sequence: TGTGCCAGCAGCCGCCTCATTGGGGGCTCTGGGGCCAACGTCCTGACTTTC.

This chain links TRBV7-2 with TRBJ2-2, with TRBD2 matching over 16 bases. V dropped 3 bases and J dropped 5; count of bases not matched to a gene: 3. The CDR3 has 17 residues. CDR1 is SGHTA, CDR2 FQGNSA, per germline. CDR3 sequence: CASSLGLAGGSTGELFF. The CDR3 DNA follows: TGTGCCAGCAGCTTGGGACTAGCGGGAGGGAGTACCGGGGAGCTGTTTTTT.

The table lists this clonotype with many counts. This chain uses TRBV6-2 or TRBV6-3 with TRBJ2-7; 7 nucleotides line up with TRBD1. The ends lost 0 bases at V and 1 base at J; junction bases unmatched: 6. The CDR3 extends over 16 amino acids. Looked up from germline, CDR1 is MNHEY and CDR2 is SVGEGT. As DNA, the CDR3 is TGTGCCAGCAGTTACTCGATCATCAGGGGGTCCTACGAGCAGTACTTC. Translated, it gives CASSYSIIRGSYEQYF.

This clonotype was counted at least ten times. V gene TRBV9 combines with J gene TRBJ2-4; 8 positions agree with TRBD2. J gave up 8 bases and V 3 bases, and 7 bases lay outside the gene matches. CDR1 and CDR2 from the germline V gene are SGDLS and YYNGEE. The CDR3 extends over 14 amino acids. The CDR3 nucleotides read TGTGCCAGCAGCGAGGCGACCGGGGGGGACATTCAGTACTTC. Its protein product is CASSEATGGDIQYF.

This clonotype was seen ten or more times. This chain connects TRBV10-3 to TRBJ2-1; TRBD2 matches 11 bases. This CDR3 has 15 amino acids. Unmatched junction bases numbered 7, after V lost 6 bases and J lost 6 bases. Germline V gene sequence: CDR1 ENHRY, CDR2 SYGVKD. The CDR3 sequence is CAISLSGRGSNEQFF. For the CDR3, the DNA is TGTGCCATCAGCCTTAGCGGGAGGGGTTCCAATGAGCAGTTCTTC.

This clonotype was seen at least ten times. The rearrangement uses TRBV20-1 and TRBJ2-5, with D possibly being TRBD2 (5 bases). V was clipped by 6 bases and J by 4 bases, with 18 bases between them. Germline V gives CDR1 DFQATT, CDR2 SNEGSKA (reference sequence). The length of the CDR3 is 14 residues. CDR3 coding DNA: TGCAGTGCAGTACCACCGGGCCGGGGAGAGACCCAGTACTTC. Its translation is CSAVPPGRGETQYF.

This clonotype has at least ten counts. The chain combines TRBV29-1 with TRBJ2-1; TRBD2 matches at 9 bases. CDR1 is SQVTM and CDR2 is ANQGSEA in the germline V gene. This CDR3 region has 12 residues. In DNA form, the CDR3 reads TGCAGTCCCTCTAGCGGGAAGGGTGAGCAGTTCTTC. As protein: CSPSSGKGEQFF.

The chain employs TRBV5-1 and TRBJ2-7; tentatively, D is TRBD1 (6 bases). Looked up from germline, CDR1 is SGHRS and CDR2 is YFSETQ. This CDR3 has 14 amino acids. The germline V and J ends were trimmed by 4 bases and 2 bases, with 13 bases remaining between them. As DNA, the CDR3 is TGCGCCAGCAGCGCGGACTGGGGGCCCTACGAGCAGTACTTC. Translated: CASSADWGPYEQYF.

The chain links TRBV6-5 to TRBJ2-5, with 9 positions matching TRBD2. Germline CDR1 MNHEY, CDR2 SVGAGI. This CDR3 comprises 17 residues. Germline trimming cut 8 bases from V and 2 bases from J; bases unmatched to any gene: 15. CDR3 DNA: TGTGCCAGCCAACGGGCAAGTAGCGGGAGTCGACAAGAGACCCAGTACTTC. Translated: CASQRASSGSRQETQYF.

This clonotype has just a few counts. The J gene is TRBJ2-1, the V gene TRBV19; 8 bases fit TRBD1. CDR3 size: 15 residues. Germline V gene data show CDR1 as LNHDA and CDR2 as SQIVND (reference sequence). The V and J ends lost 3 bases and 9 bases, in that order; junction bases with no gene match: 10. The CDR3 region is CASSIPDRVLGEQFF. As DNA, the CDR3 is TGTGCCAGTAGTATTCCGGACAGGGTTTTGGGTGAGCAGTTCTTC.

This clonotype was observed at least ten times. This rearrangement joins TRBV7-2 to TRBJ2-3, with D perhaps matching TRBD2 (5 bases). The CDR3 is 17 amino acids. Trimming took 2 bases from V and 3 from J, leaving 18 bases between them. Germline assignment: CDR1 SGHTA and CDR2 FQGNSA. CDR3: CASSLRVRAARTDTQYF. CDR3 in DNA: TGTGCCAGCAGCTTAAGGGTTAGAGCGGCCAGGACAGATACGCAGTATTTT.

This clonotype was counted a few times. The rearrangement uses TRBV29-1 and TRBJ2-1, with 11 bases aligning to TRBD2. Germline CDR1 reads SQVTM; CDR2 reads ANQGSEA. This CDR3 is 14 amino acids long. After removal of 6 bases from V and 8 bases from J, the junction contained 9 bases not matched to a gene. This CDR3 is CSVVTSGSSDEQFF. DNA of the CDR3: TGCAGCGTGGTTACTAGCGGGAGTAGCGATGAGCAGTTCTTC.

This clonotype showed up just a few times. The chain combines TRBV18 with TRBJ2-2, with D tentatively TRBD1 (5 bases). The V end was cut by 5 bases, the J end by 0 bases, with 10 bases between. Germline CDR1 KGHSH, CDR2 LQKENI. The CDR3 totals 15 residues. For the CDR3, the DNA is TGTGCCAGCTCAGCACAGGATCCGAACACCGGGGAGCTGTTTTTT. Its translation is CASSAQDPNTGELFF.